This T cell receptor beta chain was found in a study of identifying expanded T cells in peripheral blood. During the collection period, no donor immune events like infections were recorded. Generated by immunoSEQ multiplex PCR, the TCRdb table keeps only in-frame clones and is missing some. This table has roughly 81,000 clones, about 83% appearing once. Findings and limits, study-wide: Clone count variance between approximately two-week samples rose with total template count.

Germline V gene data show CDR1 as SNHLY and CDR2 as FYNNEI. CDR3 length: 12 residues. The V end was cut by 3 bases, the J end by 2 bases, with 5 bases between. Comment on this clone: The antigen remains unidentified.

The genes are TRBV2 and TRBJ2-7; perhaps TRBD1 as D (5 bases). The TCR originated in a person between 18 and 75 years old in good health. The sequenced sample was blood. The CDR3 loop reads CASSDRAYEQYF. CDR3 nucleotides: TGTGCCAGCAGTGACAGGGCCTACGAGCAGTACTTC.